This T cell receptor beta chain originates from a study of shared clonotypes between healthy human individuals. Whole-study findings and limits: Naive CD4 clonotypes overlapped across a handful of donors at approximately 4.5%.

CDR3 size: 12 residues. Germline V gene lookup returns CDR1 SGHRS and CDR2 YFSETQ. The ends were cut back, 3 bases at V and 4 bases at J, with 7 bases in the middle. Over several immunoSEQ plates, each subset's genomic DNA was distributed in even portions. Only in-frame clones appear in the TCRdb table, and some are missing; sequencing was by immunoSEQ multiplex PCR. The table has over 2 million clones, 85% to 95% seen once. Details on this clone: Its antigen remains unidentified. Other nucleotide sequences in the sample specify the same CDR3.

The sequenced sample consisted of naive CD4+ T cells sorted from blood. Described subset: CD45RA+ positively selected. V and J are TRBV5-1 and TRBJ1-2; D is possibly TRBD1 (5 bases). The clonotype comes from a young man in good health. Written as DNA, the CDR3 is TGCGCCAGCAGCTCGACAGTCTATGGCTACACCTTC. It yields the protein CASSSTVYGYTF.